This TCR beta chain was recovered during a study of response to subunit inactivated influenza vaccine. Study results and limitations: Each seasonal influenza vaccination recruits few new T cells, the authors suggested.

Using its own MiXCR run on the RT-PCR reads, TCRdb lists one record per CDR3 protein. The sample shows around 580,000 distinct CDR3 sequences, about 15% of them seen only once. There are a few counts of this clonotype. Its cognate antigen is unknown. Sample: PBMCs from blood, taken about 11 days after vaccination. This TCR derives from a man in his forties or fifties who received an inactivated influenza vaccine.

As DNA, the CDR3 is TGCAGTGCTAGCCCTGTTGGTAAGGAGCAGTACTTC. Translating gives CSASPVGKEQYF. The chain carries TRBV20-1 and TRBJ2-7; D remains unclear. This CDR3 contains 12 residues. With 3 bases removed from V and 7 bases from J, the gap between germline ends came to 13 bases. The germline CDR1 and CDR2 sequences are DFQATT and SNEGSKA (reference sequence).